This T cell receptor (beta chain) was sequenced during a study of T-cell memory formation after mild COVID-19. TCRdb redid the calling of the 5' RACE reads with MiXCR, one entry per CDR3 protein. Of around 130,000 distinct CDR3 sequences listed, about 16% are singletons. After removal of 5 bases from V and 5 bases from J, the junction contained 5 bases not matched to a gene. Looked up from germline, CDR1 is MNHEY and CDR2 is SMNVEV (reference sequence). The CDR3 runs 13 residues. The sample comprised PBMCs or a T cell subset sorted from them (not recorded which). This sequence originates from an adult woman who had mild COVID-19 (a few samples of this study predate the infection). Cell type and time point are not known. The rearrangement uses TRBV27 and TRBJ2-5, with 7 bases fitting TRBD2. This CDR3 is CASSGDGGETQYF. The CDR3 DNA reads as TGTGCCAGCAGTGGGGACGGGGGGGAGACCCAGTACTTC.